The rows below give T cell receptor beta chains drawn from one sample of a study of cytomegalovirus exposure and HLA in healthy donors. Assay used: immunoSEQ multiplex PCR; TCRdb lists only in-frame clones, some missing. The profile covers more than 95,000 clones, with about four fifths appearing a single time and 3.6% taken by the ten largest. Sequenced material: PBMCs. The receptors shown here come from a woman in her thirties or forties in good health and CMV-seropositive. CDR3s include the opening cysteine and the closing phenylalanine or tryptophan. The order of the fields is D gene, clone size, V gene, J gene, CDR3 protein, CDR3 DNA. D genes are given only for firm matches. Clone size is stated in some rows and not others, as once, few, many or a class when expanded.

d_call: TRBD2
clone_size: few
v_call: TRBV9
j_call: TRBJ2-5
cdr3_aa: CASSAMGLAAQETQYF
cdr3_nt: TGTGCCAGCAGCGCGATGGGACTAGCGGCACAAGAGACCCAGTACTTC

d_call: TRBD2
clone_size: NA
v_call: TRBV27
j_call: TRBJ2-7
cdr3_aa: CASSFQRDFAEQYF
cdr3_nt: TGTGCCAGCAGTTTTCAGCGGGATTTCGCCGAGCAGTACTTC

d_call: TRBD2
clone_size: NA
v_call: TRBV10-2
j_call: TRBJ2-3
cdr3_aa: CASSLAGGTDTQYF
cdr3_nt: TGCGCCAGTTCCCTAGCGGGAGGCACAGATACGCAGTATTTT

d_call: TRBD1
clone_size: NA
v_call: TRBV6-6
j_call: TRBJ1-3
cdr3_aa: CASSKQTGLGNTIYF
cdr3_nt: TGTGCCAGCAGTAAGCAGACAGGGCTCGGAAACACCATATATTTT

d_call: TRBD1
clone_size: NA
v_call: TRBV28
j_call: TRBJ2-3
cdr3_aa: CASSPFGGQGPDTQYF
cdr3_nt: TGTGCCAGCAGTCCCTTTGGGGGACAGGGACCAGATACGCAGTATTTT

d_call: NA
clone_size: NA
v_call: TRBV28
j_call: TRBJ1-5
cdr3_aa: CASSLGPGNQPQHF
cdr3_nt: TGTGCCAGCAGTTTGGGGCCTGGTAATCAGCCCCAGCATTTT

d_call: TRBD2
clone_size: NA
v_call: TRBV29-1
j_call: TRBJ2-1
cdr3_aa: CSVVSSGSDEQFF
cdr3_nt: TGCAGCGTTGTCTCTAGCGGGAGTGATGAGCAGTTCTTC

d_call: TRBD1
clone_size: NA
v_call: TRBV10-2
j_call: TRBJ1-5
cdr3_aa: CASSLTGVNSNQPQHF
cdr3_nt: TGCGCCAGCAGCTTGACAGGGGTAAATAGCAATCAGCCCCAGCATTTT

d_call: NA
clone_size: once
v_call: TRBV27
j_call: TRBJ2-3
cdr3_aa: CASSPRDGRDTQYF
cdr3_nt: TGTGCCAGCAGTCCCCGGGACGGGAGAGATACGCAGTATTTT

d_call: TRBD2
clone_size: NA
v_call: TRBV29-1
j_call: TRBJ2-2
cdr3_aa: CSVVLAGGPGELFF
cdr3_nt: TGCAGCGTTGTTCTAGCGGGAGGGCCCGGGGAGCTGTTTTTT

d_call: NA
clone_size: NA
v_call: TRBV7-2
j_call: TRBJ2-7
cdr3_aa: CASSLRGGLAESSYEQYF
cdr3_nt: TGTGCCAGCAGCTTACGAGGTGGGCTAGCAGAGAGCTCCTACGAGCAGTACTTC

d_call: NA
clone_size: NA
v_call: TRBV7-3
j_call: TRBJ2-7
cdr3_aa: CASSLTADSYEQYF
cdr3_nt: TGTGCCAGCAGCTTAACGGCAGACTCCTACGAGCAGTACTTC

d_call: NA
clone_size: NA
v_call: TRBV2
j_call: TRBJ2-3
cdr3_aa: CASFPGEYTDTQYF
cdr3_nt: TGTGCCAGCTTTCCGGGAGAATATACAGATACGCAGTATTTT

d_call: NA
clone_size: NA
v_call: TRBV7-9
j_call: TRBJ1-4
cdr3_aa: CASSLMNSNEKLFF
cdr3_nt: TGTGCCAGCAGCTTAATGAACAGTAATGAAAAACTGTTTTTT

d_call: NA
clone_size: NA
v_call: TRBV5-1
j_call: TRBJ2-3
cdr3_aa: CASSLGQSTDTQYF
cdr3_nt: TGCGCCAGCAGCTTGGGACAGAGCACAGATACGCAGTATTTT

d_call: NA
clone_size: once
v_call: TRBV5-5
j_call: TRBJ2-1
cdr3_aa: CASSLELAPYNEQFF
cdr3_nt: TGTGCCAGCAGCTTGGAGCTAGCCCCCTACAATGAGCAGTTCTTC

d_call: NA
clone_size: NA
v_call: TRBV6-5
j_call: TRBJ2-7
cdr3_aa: CASSPAGYEQYF
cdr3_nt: TGTGCCAGCAGCCCCGCGGGCTACGAGCAGTACTTC

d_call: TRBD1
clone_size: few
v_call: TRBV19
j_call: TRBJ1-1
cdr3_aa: CASSRTGITEAFF
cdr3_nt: TGTGCCAGTAGTCGGACAGGGATCACTGAAGCTTTCTTT

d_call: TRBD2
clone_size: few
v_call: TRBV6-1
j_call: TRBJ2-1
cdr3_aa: CASSEDVAGGGYEQFF
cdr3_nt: TGTGCCAGCAGTGAAGATGTAGCGGGAGGGGGGTATGAGCAGTTCTTC

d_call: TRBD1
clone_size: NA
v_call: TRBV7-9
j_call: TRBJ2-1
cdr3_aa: CATPSGAGGYEQFF
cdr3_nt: TGTGCCACCCCATCTGGGGCAGGGGGATATGAGCAGTTCTTC

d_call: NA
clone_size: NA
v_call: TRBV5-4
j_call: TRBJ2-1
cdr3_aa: CASSLFNNEQFF
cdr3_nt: TGTGCCAGCAGCTTGTTTAACAATGAGCAGTTCTTC

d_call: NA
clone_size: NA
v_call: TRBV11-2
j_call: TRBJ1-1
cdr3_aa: CASSLRQWGRTGMNTEAFF
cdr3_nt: TGTGCCAGCAGCTTACGTCAGTGGGGGCGCACAGGCATGAACACTGAAGCTTTCTTT

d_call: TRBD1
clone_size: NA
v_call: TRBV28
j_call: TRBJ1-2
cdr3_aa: CASSQLDRGWANYGYTF
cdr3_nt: TGTGCCAGCAGTCAGCTGGACAGGGGGTGGGCTAACTATGGCTACACCTTC

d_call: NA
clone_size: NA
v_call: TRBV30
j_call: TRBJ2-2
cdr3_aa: CAWSGLANTGELFF
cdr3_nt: TGTGCCTGGAGTGGACTAGCGAACACCGGGGAGCTGTTTTTT

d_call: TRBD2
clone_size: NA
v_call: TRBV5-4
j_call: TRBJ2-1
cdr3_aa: CASSPGTSGGVEQFF
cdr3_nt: TGTGCCAGCAGCCCCGGGACTAGCGGGGGGGTTGAGCAGTTCTTC

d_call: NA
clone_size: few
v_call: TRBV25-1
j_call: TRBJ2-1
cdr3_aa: CASSDASNEQFF
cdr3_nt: TGTGCCAGCAGTGACGCCAGCAATGAGCAGTTCTTC

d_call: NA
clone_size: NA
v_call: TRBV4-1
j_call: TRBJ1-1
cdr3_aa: CASSQGAITGTNTEAFF
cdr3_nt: TGCGCCAGCAGCCAAGGAGCAATTACAGGGACGAACACTGAAGCTTTCTTT

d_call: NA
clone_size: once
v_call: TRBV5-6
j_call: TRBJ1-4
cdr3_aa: CASSPFGGSVEKLFF
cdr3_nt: TGTGCCAGCAGCCCCTTTGGCGGGTCTGTGGAAAAACTGTTTTTT

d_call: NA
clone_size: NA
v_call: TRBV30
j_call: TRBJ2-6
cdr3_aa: CACATDPSGANVLTF
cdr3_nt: TGTGCCTGCGCGACTGACCCCTCTGGGGCCAACGTCCTGACTTTC

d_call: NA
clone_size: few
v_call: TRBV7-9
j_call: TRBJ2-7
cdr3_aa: CASSLLTSSSEQYF
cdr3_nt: TGTGCCAGCAGCTTATTGACTAGTTCATCCGAGCAGTACTTC

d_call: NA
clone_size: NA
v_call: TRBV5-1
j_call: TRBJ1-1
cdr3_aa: CASSLASENTEAFF
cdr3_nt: TGCGCCAGCAGCTTGGCTTCAGAGAACACTGAAGCTTTCTTT

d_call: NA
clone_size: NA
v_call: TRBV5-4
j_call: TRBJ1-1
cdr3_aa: CASSRGQSNTEAFF
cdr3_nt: TGTGCCAGCAGCCGCGGCCAGTCGAACACTGAAGCTTTCTTT

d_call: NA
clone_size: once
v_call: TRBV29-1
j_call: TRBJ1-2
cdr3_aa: CSVEDRAGANYGYTF
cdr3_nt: TGCAGCGTTGAAGATCGGGCAGGGGCTAACTATGGCTACACCTTC

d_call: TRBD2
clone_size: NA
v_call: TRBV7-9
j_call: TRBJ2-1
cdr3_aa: CASSPETSGSYNEQFF
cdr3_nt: TGTGCCAGCAGCCCAGAGACTAGCGGGTCCTACAATGAGCAGTTCTTC

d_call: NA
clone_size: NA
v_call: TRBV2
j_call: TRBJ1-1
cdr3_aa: CASSEFWQGERDTEAFF
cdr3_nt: TGTGCCAGCAGTGAATTCTGGCAAGGGGAACGGGACACTGAAGCTTTCTTT

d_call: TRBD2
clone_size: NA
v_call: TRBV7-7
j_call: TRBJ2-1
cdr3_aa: CASSLEGPSGRGGRNEQFF
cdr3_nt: TGTGCTAGCAGCTTAGAGGGGCCTAGCGGGAGGGGAGGGCGCAATGAGCAGTTCTTC

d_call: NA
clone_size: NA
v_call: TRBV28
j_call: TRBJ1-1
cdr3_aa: CASSRDRAGEAFF
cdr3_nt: TGTGCCAGCAGTCGGGATAGGGCTGGTGAAGCTTTCTTT

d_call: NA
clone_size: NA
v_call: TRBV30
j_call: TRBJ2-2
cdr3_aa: CAWLGQLNTGELFF
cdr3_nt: TGTGCCTGGCTGGGGCAGCTGAACACCGGGGAGCTGTTTTTT

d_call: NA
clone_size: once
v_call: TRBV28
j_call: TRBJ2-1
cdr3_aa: CASSLSASGRYNEQFF
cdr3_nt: TGTGCCAGCAGTTTAAGCGCCAGCGGGCGGTACAATGAGCAGTTCTTC

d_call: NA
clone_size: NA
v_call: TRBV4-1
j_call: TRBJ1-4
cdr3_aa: CASSQGRQIANEKLFF
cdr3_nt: TGCGCCAGCAGCCAAGGGCGGCAAATAGCTAATGAAAAACTGTTTTTT

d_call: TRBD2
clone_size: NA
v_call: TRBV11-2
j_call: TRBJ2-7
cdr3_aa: CASRIKWGGSGRASHEQYF
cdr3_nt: TGTGCCAGCAGAATCAAATGGGGGGGTAGCGGGAGGGCCAGTCACGAGCAGTACTTC

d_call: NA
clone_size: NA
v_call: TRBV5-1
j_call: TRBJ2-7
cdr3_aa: CASSLVGASLSYEQYF
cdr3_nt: TGCGCCAGCAGCTTGGTTGGCGCATCACTATCCTACGAGCAGTACTTC

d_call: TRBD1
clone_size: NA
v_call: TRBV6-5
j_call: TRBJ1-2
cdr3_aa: CASRPGTGTIYGYTF
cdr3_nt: TGTGCCAGCAGGCCCGGGACAGGGACTATCTATGGCTACACCTTC

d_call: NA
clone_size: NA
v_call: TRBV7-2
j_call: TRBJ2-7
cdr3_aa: CASSPASGIVEQYF
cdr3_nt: TGTGCCAGCAGCCCGGCTTCGGGGATTGTCGAGCAGTACTTC

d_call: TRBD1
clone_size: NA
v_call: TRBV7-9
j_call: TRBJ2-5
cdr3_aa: CASSRGTGEGETQYF
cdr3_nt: TGTGCCAGCAGCCGCGGGACAGGGGAGGGAGAGACCCAGTACTTC

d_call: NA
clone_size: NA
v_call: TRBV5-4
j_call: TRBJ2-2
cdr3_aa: CASSLAFLEDTGELFF
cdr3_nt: TGTGCCAGCAGCCTAGCATTTCTAGAGGACACCGGGGAGCTGTTTTTT

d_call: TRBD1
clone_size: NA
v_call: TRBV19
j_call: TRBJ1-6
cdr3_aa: CASRKGQGRNSPLHF
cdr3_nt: TGTGCCAGTAGGAAGGGACAGGGGAGGAATTCACCCCTCCACTTT

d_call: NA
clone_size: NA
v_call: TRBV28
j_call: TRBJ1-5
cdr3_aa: CASSFLAAGNQPQHF
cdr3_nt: TGTGCCAGCAGTTTCTTGGCGGCGGGCAATCAGCCCCAGCATTTT

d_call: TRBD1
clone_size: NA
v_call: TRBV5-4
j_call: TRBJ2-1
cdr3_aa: CASSAGTVINEQFF
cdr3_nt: TGTGCCAGCAGCGCCGGGACAGTAATCAATGAGCAGTTCTTC

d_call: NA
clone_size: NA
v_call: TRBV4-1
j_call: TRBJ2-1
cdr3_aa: CASSALSAGMYNEQFF
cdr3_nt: TGCGCCAGCAGCGCTCTTAGCGCTGGGATGTACAATGAGCAGTTCTTC

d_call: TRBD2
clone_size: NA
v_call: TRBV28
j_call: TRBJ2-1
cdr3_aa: CASSLGRGSTIEQFF
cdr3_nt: TGTGCCAGCAGTTTAGGGCGGGGGAGTACAATCGAGCAGTTCTTC